Each of the 7 T cell receptor beta chains below was sequenced from the same sample in a study of control samples from healthy donors and cancer patients. Using immunoSEQ multiplex PCR, the repertoire was profiled, and TCRdb retains in-frame clones only, with some absent. This sample carries over 200,000 clones, over 75% of them seen once, and the ten largest clones take 13%. The sequenced sample consisted of PBMCs. These receptors were collected from a woman aged 60 to 75 with lung cancer.

V usage is TRBV2 and J usage is TRBJ2-5; D may match TRBD1 or TRBD2 (6 bases each). The CDR3 has 15 residues. CDR1 is SNHLY and CDR2 is FYNNEI in the germline V gene. V lost 0 bases to trimming and J lost 4 bases, with 12 bases between them. DNA of the CDR3: TGTGCCAGCAGTGAAGCAGGGGGGACGGGAGAGACCCAGTACTTC. Residues: CASSEAGGTGETQYF.

The V gene is TRBV19, the J gene TRBJ1-5; D is perhaps TRBD1 (5 bases). The CDR3 is 14 amino acids. CDR1 LNHDA and CDR2 SQIVND come from the germline V gene (reference sequence). Trimming cost V 4 bases and J 7 bases, with 14 bases left between them. The CDR3 protein is CASSTRVGVQPQHF. As DNA, the CDR3 is TGTGCCAGTAGTACCAGGGTCGGGGTGCAGCCCCAGCATTTT.

The gene calls are TRBV20-1 and TRBJ2-3; 12 bases map to TRBD2. The CDR3 runs 18 residues. V gave up 3 bases and J gave up 3 bases; unmatched junction bases: 13. Germline V gene lookup returns CDR1 DFQATT and CDR2 SNEGSKA (reference sequence). The CDR3 region is CSASMWVTSGSVTDTQYF. In nucleotides, the CDR3 is TGCAGTGCTAGTATGTGGGTGACTAGCGGGAGCGTTACAGATACGCAGTATTTT.

The chain carries TRBV5-1 and TRBJ1-4; no definite D call. Germline lookup yields CDR1 SGHRS and CDR2 YFSETQ. The CDR3 is 15 amino acids. Between the trimmed V and J ends, which lost 4 bases and 7 bases, there was a span of 17 bases. CDR3 in amino acids: CASSPGGMEFEKLFF. Written as DNA, the CDR3 is TGCGCCAGCAGCCCCGGAGGTATGGAGTTTGAAAAACTGTTTTTT.

DNA of the CDR3: TGCGCCAGCAGTCAACCATGGGACCATTCCTACGAGCAGTACTTC. This codes for CASSQPWDHSYEQYF. V and J are TRBV23-1 and TRBJ2-7; D is perhaps TRBD1 or TRBD2 (5 bases each). TRBV23-1 is recorded as an ORF, its role being uncertain. Trimming took off 2 bases at V and 1 base at J, with 12 bases between the two ends. This CDR3 has 15 amino acids.

V gene TRBV24-1 combines with J gene TRBJ2-7; weak D call: TRBD2 (6 bases). The V end was cut by 4 bases, the J end by 3 bases, with 15 bases between. There are 15 residues in the CDR3. Germline V gene lookup returns CDR1 KGHDR and CDR2 SFDVKD. CDR3 DNA: TGTGCCACCAGTGACCCCCGGGACTTCTGCTACGAGCAGTACTTC. It yields the protein CATSDPRDFCYEQYF.

This clone occurred a few times. The genes are TRBV3-1 (or the pseudogene TRBV3-2) and TRBJ1-3; tentatively, D is TRBD1 (6 bases). Trimming took off 8 bases at V and 0 bases at J, with 14 bases between the two ends. Germline V gene sequence: CDR1 LGHDT, CDR2 YNNKEL (reference sequence). This CDR3 is built from 15 residues. CDR3 coding DNA: TGTGCCAGCCGCGGGGGCAAAATCTCTGGAAACACCATATATTTT. Translation gives CASRGGKISGNTIYF.